This entry describes one T cell receptor (beta chain). The data were taken from a study of blood T cell repertoires in COVID-19. As for the study in general: Samples came from the United States, Italy and Spain, spanning acute and convalescent COVID-19. Sample material is recorded as cDNA or gDNA derived from T cells, B-cell-depleted T cells, or PBMCs.

In the original analysis: Reference gene primer amplification gave estimated nucleated cell counts. Sequenced by immunoSEQ multiplex PCR; TCRdb stores in-frame clones only, minus some. The DNA gave D and trimming, while V, J and clone size come from that table. Of some 100,000 clones detected, around 92% appear once; the ten largest clones hold roughly 5.6%. The junction had 8 bases not matched to a gene; V was cut back by 0 bases and J by 5 bases. From germline, CDR1 is SGHTA and CDR2 FQGTGA. The CDR3 totals 16 residues. Sequencing input: peripheral blood. The V call is TRBV7-3, the J call TRBJ1-2; 8 positions match TRBD1. This receptor was obtained from a man aged 50-59 years with active COVID-19. CDR3: CASSLTGEGQAYGYTF. The CDR3 nucleotides are TGTGCCAGCAGCTTAACAGGAGAGGGACAGGCTTATGGCTACACCTTC.